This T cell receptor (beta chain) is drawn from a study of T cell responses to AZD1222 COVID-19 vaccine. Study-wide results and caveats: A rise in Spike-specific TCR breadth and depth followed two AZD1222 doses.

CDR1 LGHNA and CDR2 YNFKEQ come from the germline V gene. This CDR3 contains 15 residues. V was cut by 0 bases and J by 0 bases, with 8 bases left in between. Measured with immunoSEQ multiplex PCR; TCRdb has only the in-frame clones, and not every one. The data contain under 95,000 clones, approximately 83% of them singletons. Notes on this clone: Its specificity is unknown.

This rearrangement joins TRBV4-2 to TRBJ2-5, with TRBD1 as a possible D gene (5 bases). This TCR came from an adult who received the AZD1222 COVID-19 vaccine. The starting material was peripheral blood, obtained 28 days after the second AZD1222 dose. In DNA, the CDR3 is TGTGCCAGCAGCCAAGAGGCAGGGAACCAAGAGACCCAGTACTTC. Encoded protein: CASSQEAGNQETQYF.